The sequence of this TCR beta chain was determined in a study of blood T cell repertoires in COVID-19. The protocol was immunoSEQ multiplex PCR, while the TCRdb copy is restricted to in-frame clones and leaves out a portion. This sample yields 250,000 or so clones, of which around 84% are seen a single time; 1.5% belongs to the top ten. In this sample, this clone turned up a few times. This CDR3 has 13 residues. CDR1 and CDR2 from the germline V gene are SGHTA and FQGNSA. Between the trimmed V and J ends, which lost 5 bases and 7 bases, there was a span of 14 bases. Material: peripheral blood. The chain joins TRBV7-2 to TRBJ1-1; D not certain. This sequence was found in a woman aged 40 to 50 who had recovered from COVID-19. CDR3 protein: CASSPMTTIEAFF. In DNA form, the CDR3 reads TGTGCCAGCAGCCCTATGACAACAATTGAAGCTTTCTTT. Drawing the rest from reference TRBV7-2 and TRBJ1-1, the complete variable domain is GAGVSQSPSNKVTEKGKDVELRCDPISGHTALYWYRQSLGQGLEFLIYFQGNSAPDKSGLPSDRFSAERTGGSVSTLTIQRTQQEDSAVYLCASSPMTTIEAFFGQGTRLTVV.